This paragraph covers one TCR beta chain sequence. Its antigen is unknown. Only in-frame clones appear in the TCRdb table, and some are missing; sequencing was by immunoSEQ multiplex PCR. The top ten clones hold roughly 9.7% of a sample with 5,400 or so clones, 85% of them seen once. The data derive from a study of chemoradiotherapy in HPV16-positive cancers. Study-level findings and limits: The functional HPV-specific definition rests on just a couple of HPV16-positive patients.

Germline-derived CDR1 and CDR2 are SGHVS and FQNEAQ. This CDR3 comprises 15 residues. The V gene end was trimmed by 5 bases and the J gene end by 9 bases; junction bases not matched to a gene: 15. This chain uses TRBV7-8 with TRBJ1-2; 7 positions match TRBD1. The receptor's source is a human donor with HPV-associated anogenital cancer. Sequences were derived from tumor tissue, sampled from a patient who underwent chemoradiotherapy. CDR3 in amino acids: CASSIGKTGTVRYTF. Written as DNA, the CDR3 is TGTGCCAGCAGCATCGGAAAAACCGGGACAGTTCGCTACACCTTC.